The 13 T cell receptor beta chains listed next were all sequenced from one sample in a study of early T cells in non-severe SARS-CoV-2 infection. TCRdb fed the 5' RACE reads into MiXCR, producing one record per CDR3 protein. The sample contains 75,000 to 90,000 distinct CDR3 sequences, about 6.5% of which appear only once. The source material was whole blood. Receptor source: an adult who was a healthcare worker with PCR-confirmed SARS-CoV-2 infection or an uninfected control (not recorded which).

In its sample, this clonotype was seen many times. This rearrangement joins TRBV5-1 to TRBJ2-7; D is undetermined. The CDR3 length is 12 residues. Germline CDR1 reads SGHRS; CDR2 reads YFSETQ. The V gene lost 4 bases and the J gene lost 5 bases, with 10 bases spanning the gap. In DNA form, the CDR3 reads TGCGCCAGCAGCCCCGACTTAAACGAGCAGTACTTC. Its protein is CASSPDLNEQYF.

This clonotype has a count of ten or more. The rearrangement uses TRBV12-3 or TRBV12-4 and TRBJ2-5, with 10 positions matching TRBD2. CDR3 length equals 15 residues. The J segment lost 1 base and the V segment lost 5 bases, leaving 4 bases of the junction unmatched. CDR3 in DNA: TGTGCCAGCAGTCCTAGCGGGAGCGTCCAAGAGACCCAGTACTTC. Translation gives CASSPSGSVQETQYF.

This chain joins TRBV7-2 and TRBJ2-7, with 12 bases that match TRBD2. V was pared by 5 bases and J by 4 bases, with 3 bases of the junction left unmatched. Germline-derived CDR1 and CDR2 are SGHTA and FQGNSA. The CDR3 consists of 14 residues. The CDR3 DNA is TGTGCCAGCAGCCGGACTAGCGGGGTGTACGAGCAGTACTTC. Translating gives CASSRTSGVYEQYF.

This clonotype was counted at least ten times. The chain carries TRBV2 and TRBJ2-7, with D perhaps TRBD1 or TRBD2 (5 bases each). The germline V gene encodes CDR1 SNHLY and CDR2 FYNNEI. Trimming took 2 bases from V and 4 from J, leaving 9 bases between them. The CDR3 totals 13 residues. The DNA for the CDR3 is TGTGCCAGCAGTGAACAGGGAGAGTACGAGCAGTACTTC. Its translation is CASSEQGEYEQYF. The variable domain in full, completed from reference TRBV2 and TRBJ2-7, reads EPEVTQTPSHQVTQMGQEVILRCVPISNHLYFYWYRQILGQKVEFLVSFYNNEISEKSEIFDDQFSVERPDGSNFTLKIRSTKLEDSAMYFCASSEQGEYEQYFGPGTRLTVT.

This clonotype was seen many times. The CDR3 sequence is CASSLTRVTDTQYF. CDR3 in DNA: TGTGCCAGCAGTTTAACGCGGGTCACAGATACGCAGTATTTT. The chain recombines TRBV12-3 or TRBV12-4 with TRBJ2-3; TRBD2 might be the D (5 bases). CDR3 length equals 14 residues. V lost 2 bases to trimming and J lost 2 bases, with 8 bases between them.

This clonotype was observed at least ten times. The rearrangement links TRBV4-1 to TRBJ1-5; D not certain. CDR3 length: 15 amino acids. V was trimmed by 7 bases and J by 2 bases, leaving 15 bases between them. Germline V lookup: CDR1 MGHRA, CDR2 YSYEKL. CDR3 amino acids: CASTPSEQRNQPQHF. The DNA of the CDR3 is TGCGCCAGCACCCCATCGGAACAGCGCAATCAGCCCCAGCATTTT.

This chain links TRBV5-6 with TRBJ1-6, with D perhaps TRBD1 (6 bases). CDR3 length: 14 amino acids. With 4 bases removed from V and 10 bases from J, the gap between germline ends came to 15 bases. CDR1 is SGHDT, CDR2 YYEEEE, per germline. The chain's CDR3 is CASSPGTIMSPLHF. For the CDR3, the DNA is TGTGCCAGCAGCCCCGGGACAATTATGTCACCCCTCCACTTT.

The genes are TRBV2 and TRBJ2-2; D possibly corresponds to TRBD2 (6 bases). Trimming took 6 bases from V and 5 from J, leaving 13 bases between them. CDR1 SNHLY and CDR2 FYNNEI come from the germline V gene. This CDR3 spans 14 amino acids. The CDR3 loop is CASSSHGGTGELFF. In DNA form, the CDR3 reads TGTGCCAGCAGCTCCCACGGAGGGACCGGGGAGCTGTTTTTT.

This clonotype was recorded many times. V gene TRBV18 combines with J gene TRBJ1-1; 9 nucleotides match TRBD1. Germline assignment: CDR1 KGHSH and CDR2 LQKENI. The CDR3 has 14 amino acids. With V trimmed by 1 base and J by 3 bases, 0 bases remained unmatched. This CDR3 is CASSPRTGDTEAFF. In DNA form, the CDR3 reads TGTGCCAGCTCACCACGGACAGGGGACACTGAAGCTTTCTTT.

The table lists this clonotype with many counts. The chain links TRBV11-2 to TRBJ1-1; D uncertain. The CDR3 runs to 15 residues. CDR1 and CDR2 from the germline V gene are SGHAT and FQNNGV. V shed 1 base and J shed 3 bases, with 12 bases lying between them. The CDR3 DNA follows: TGTGCCAGCAGCTTAGTGTCGGGTAGTTACACTGAAGCTTTCTTT. Its translation is CASSLVSGSYTEAFF.

The chain recombines TRBV4-2 with TRBJ2-5; D perhaps matches TRBD1 (6 bases). The germline CDR1 and CDR2 sequences are LGHNA and YNFKEQ. CDR3 length: 14 amino acids. Trimming shortened V by 4 bases and J by 5 bases, and 14 bases separated the two germline ends. CDR3 in amino acids: CASSPGTFWETQYF. The CDR3, as DNA: TGTGCCAGCAGCCCCGGGACATTCTGGGAGACCCAGTACTTC.

In its sample, this clonotype was seen a few times. The chain couples TRBV28 to TRBJ2-2, with 8 bases matching TRBD1. Germline assignment: CDR1 MDHEN and CDR2 SYDVKM. Unmatched junction bases numbered 5, after V lost 6 bases and J lost 5 bases. This CDR3 has 14 residues. CDR3 residues: CASRLDRVTGELFF. Here the CDR3 DNA reads TGTGCCAGCAGACTGGACAGGGTTACCGGGGAGCTGTTTTTT.

This clonotype was observed a few times. The J gene is TRBJ2-1, the V gene TRBV5-4; 7 nucleotides line up with TRBD2. J gave up 5 bases and V 2 bases, and 7 bases lay outside the gene matches. The germline gives CDR1 SGHNT, CDR2 YYREEE (reference sequence). The CDR3 spans 15 residues. In DNA form, the CDR3 reads TGTGCCAGCAGCTTTGTGGGAGGGCCACACAATGAGCAGTTCTTC. Translating gives CASSFVGGPHNEQFF.